The 26 T cell receptor beta chains in this list originate from one sample, sequenced in a study of blood T cell repertoires in COVID-19. Profiling relied on immunoSEQ multiplex PCR, and the TCRdb table lists in-frame clones only, not all of them. The sample carries 110,000 or so clones, 75% to 80% recorded once. Specimen: peripheral blood. The source of these receptors is a human donor in a cohort sampled during active COVID-19.

The J gene is TRBJ2-3, the V gene TRBV20-1; no reliable D call. The germline gives CDR1 DFQATT, CDR2 SNEGSKA (reference sequence). V was cut by 3 bases and J by 2 bases, with 12 bases left in between. This CDR3 has 14 amino acids. The CDR3 loop reads CSASRISITDTQYF. CDR3 sequence (DNA): TGCAGTGCTAGTAGAATTAGCATCACAGATACGCAGTATTTT.

V is TRBV7-8 and J is TRBJ1-5, with 7 bases lining up with TRBD1. Germline lookup yields CDR1 SGHVS and CDR2 FQNEAQ. CDR3 length: 15 amino acids. V shed 3 bases, J shed 5 bases, and the junction held 7 bases outside the gene matches. CDR3 loop: CASSFRDSYDQPQHF. The CDR3 bases are TGTGCCAGCAGCTTCCGGGACAGCTACGATCAGCCCCAGCATTTT.

The chain joins TRBV5-4 to TRBJ2-7, with D hard to call. CDR3 length: 13 amino acids. Germline V CDR1 and CDR2: SGHNT, YYREEE (reference sequence). V was trimmed by 0 bases and J by 2 bases, leaving 6 bases between them. This chain's CDR3 is CASSLELTYEQYF. The CDR3 DNA sequence: TGTGCCAGCAGCTTGGAGCTAACCTACGAGCAGTACTTC.

Details on this clone: This sample includes further DNA sequences coding for the same CDR3. The V gene is TRBV5-6, the J gene TRBJ2-7; D possibly corresponds to TRBD2 (6 bases). Germline-derived CDR1 and CDR2 are SGHDT and YYEEEE. The ends were cut back, 2 bases at V and 3 bases at J, with 12 bases in the middle. The CDR3 covers 14 residues. CDR3 in DNA: TGTGCCAGCAGCTTAGGCGGGGACTTCTACGAGCAGTACTTC. Translated, it gives CASSLGGDFYEQYF.

The chain employs TRBV27 and TRBJ2-5; D unresolved. CDR1 and CDR2 (germline): MNHEY, SMNVEV (reference sequence). The V end lost 2 bases, the J end lost 5 bases, and 15 bases lay between the germline ends. The CDR3 length is 15 residues. The CDR3 here is CASSLRSTLAETQYF. The CDR3 DNA sequence: TGTGCCAGCAGTTTAAGGTCGACGTTAGCTGAGACCCAGTACTTC.

This clone was observed many times. The V call is TRBV7-9, the J call TRBJ2-1; TRBD2 matches at 7 bases. CDR1 SEHNR and CDR2 FQNEAQ come from the germline V gene (reference sequence). V lost 1 base, J lost 10 bases, and 4 bases stayed unmatched. There are 13 residues in the CDR3. For the CDR3, the DNA is TGTGCCAGCAGCTTAGAAGCGGGAAGCGAGCAGTTCTTC. Protein product: CASSLEAGSEQFF.

V usage is TRBV6-5 and J usage is TRBJ2-7, with 7 nucleotides matching TRBD2. This CDR3 is built from 14 residues. Germline V CDR1 and CDR2: MNHEY, SVGAGI. V trimming: 2 bases; J trimming: 0 bases; junction bases outside the gene matches: 1. As DNA, the CDR3 is TGTGCCAGCAGTTACGCGGGGGACTCCTACGAGCAGTACTTC. Its protein product is CASSYAGDSYEQYF.

The genes are TRBV30 and TRBJ1-1; no firm D call. CDR3 length equals 13 residues. The V and J ends lost 0 bases and 4 bases respectively, with 9 bases between them. Germline values: CDR1 GTSNPN, CDR2 SVGIG (reference sequence). The CDR3 nucleotides read TGTGCCTGGAGTGTTTTTGGAGGCACTGAAGCTTTCTTT. Residues: CAWSVFGGTEAFF. The complete variable domain, with remaining parts taken from reference TRBV30 and TRBJ1-1, reads SQTIHQWPATLVQPVGSPLSLECTVEGTSNPNLYWYRQAAGRGLQLLFYSVGIGQISSEVPQNLSASRPQDRQFILSSKKLLLSDSGFYLCAWSVFGGTEAFFGQGTRLTVV.

The chain recombines TRBV6-6 with TRBJ2-4, with 8 bases matching TRBD1. The V gene's germline CDR1 is MNHNY and CDR2 SVGAGI (reference sequence). V gave up 6 bases and J gave up 6 bases; unmatched junction bases: 4. This CDR3 is built from 13 residues. The chain's CDR3 is CASSTDRGNIQYF. The CDR3 nucleotides read TGTGCCAGCAGCACCGACAGGGGAAACATTCAGTACTTC.

V is TRBV11-3 and J is TRBJ1-1, with a possible D match to TRBD1 (6 bases). V dropped 5 bases and J dropped 3 bases, with 10 bases sitting between them. The CDR3 consists of 13 residues. Germline lookup yields CDR1 SGHNT and CDR2 YENEEA. The CDR3 sequence is CASSRPGDTEAFF. CDR3 sequence (DNA): TGTGCCAGCAGCCGCCCAGGGGACACTGAAGCTTTCTTT.

The chain combines TRBV7-6 with TRBJ2-3; no definite D call. Germline values: CDR1 SGHVS, CDR2 FNYEAQ. The CDR3 loop spans 13 amino acids. V lost 0 bases to trimming and J lost 6 bases, with 7 bases between them. This CDR3 is CASSLAPRDTQYF. The CDR3 nucleotides are TGTGCCAGCAGCTTAGCCCCTCGGGATACGCAGTATTTT.

The chain links TRBV29-1 to TRBJ2-7, with TRBD1 identical over 9 bases. With V trimmed by 1 base and J by 6 bases, 4 bases remained unmatched. The germline V gene encodes CDR1 SQVTM and CDR2 ANQGSEA. This CDR3 comprises 13 residues. The CDR3 loop reads CSVEGDREGEQYF. DNA of the CDR3: TGCAGCGTTGAAGGGGACAGGGAAGGCGAGCAGTACTTC.

The gene calls are TRBV6-5 and TRBJ2-5; possibly TRBD1 for D (6 bases). V was cut by 7 bases and J by 3 bases, with 12 bases left in between. This CDR3 has 13 amino acids. Germline CDR1 MNHEY, CDR2 SVGAGI. The CDR3 reads CASTMGTKETQYF. In DNA form, the CDR3 reads TGTGCCAGCACCATGGGGACAAAAGAGACCCAGTACTTC.

The rearrangement uses TRBV6-5 and TRBJ1-1; weak D call: TRBD1 (6 bases). Trimming took off 10 bases at V and 0 bases at J, with 18 bases between the two ends. In germline, CDR1 is MNHEY, CDR2 SVGAGI. This CDR3 has 15 residues. CDR3 sequence: CATKGGGTLNTEAFF. The CDR3 DNA follows: TGTGCCACTAAAGGGGGGGGGACCTTGAACACTGAAGCTTTCTTT.

The CDR3 DNA reads TGTGCCAGCAGCCCCTCGGGCAGGGGGGTCTACGAGCAGTACTTC. It is translated as CASSPSGRGVYEQYF. The V gene is TRBV5-6, the J gene TRBJ2-7; D might be TRBD1 (7 bases). CDR3 length: 15 residues. Germline loops: CDR1 SGHDT, CDR2 YYEEEE. Trimming shortened V by 4 bases and J by 3 bases, and 17 bases separated the two germline ends.

This clone was recorded a few times. The V and J genes are TRBV2 and TRBJ2-7; TRBD2 might be the D (6 bases). The CDR3 is 13 residues long. Trimming pared 4 bases from V and 7 bases from J, leaving 14 bases between. The V gene's germline CDR1 is SNHLY and CDR2 FYNNEI. The CDR3 bases are TGTGCCAGCAGTGGAAGACTAGTCGGGGAGCAGTACTTC. Translated, it gives CASSGRLVGEQYF. Based on the CDR3 plus reference TRBV2 and TRBJ2-7, the full variable domain is EPEVTQTPSHQVTQMGQEVILRCVPISNHLYFYWYRQILGQKVEFLVSFYNNEISEKSEIFDDQFSVERPDGSNFTLKIRSTKLEDSAMYFCASSGRLVGEQYFGPGTRLTVT.

The rearrangement uses TRBV28 and TRBJ1-1, with 9 bases matching TRBD1. Looked up from germline, CDR1 is MDHEN and CDR2 is SYDVKM. The CDR3 spans 15 residues. V lost 4 bases to trimming and J lost 2 bases; unmatched junction nucleotides: 5. CDR3 amino acids: CASSWAGQGNTEAFF. DNA for the CDR3: TGTGCCAGCAGTTGGGCGGGACAGGGAAACACTGAAGCTTTCTTT. Together with reference TRBV28 and TRBJ1-1, the CDR3 gives the full variable domain: DVKVTQSSRYLVKRTGEKVFLECVQDMDHENMFWYRQDPGLGLRLIYFSYDVKMKEKGDIPEGYSVSREKKERFSLILESASTNQTSMYLCASSWAGQGNTEAFFGQGTRLTVV.

The gene calls are TRBV6-1 and TRBJ2-7; 9 bases are a match to TRBD1. Per germline, CDR1 MNHNS and CDR2 SASEGT. This CDR3 has 14 amino acids. After removal of 1 base from V and 6 bases from J, the junction contained 4 bases not matched to a gene. The CDR3 region is CASSEDRGRSEQYF. CDR3 sequence (DNA): TGTGCCAGCAGTGAAGACAGGGGGCGTAGCGAGCAGTACTTC.

This clone came up once. This chain joins TRBV13 and TRBJ2-7; D may be TRBD1 (6 bases). This CDR3 is 15 amino acids long. Trimming cost V 4 bases and J 4 bases, with 17 bases left between them. The V gene's germline CDR1 is PRHDT and CDR2 FYEKMQ (reference sequence). CDR3 coding DNA: TGTGCCAGCAGCTCCGACCGGGACCAGGGGTACGAGCAGTACTTC. Its protein product is CASSSDRDQGYEQYF.

This clone was detected once. V gene TRBV3-1 (or the pseudogene TRBV3-2) combines with J gene TRBJ2-5; D gene unclear. This CDR3 region has 13 residues. Germline assignment: CDR1 LGHDT and CDR2 YNNKEL (reference sequence). The V gene lost 0 bases and the J gene lost 5 bases, with 7 bases spanning the gap. CDR3 bases: TGTGCCAGCAGCCAAGAATCCGGGGAGACCCAGTACTTC. Its protein product is CASSQESGETQYF.

This sequence joins TRBV5-4 and TRBJ2-7; the D gene is possibly TRBD1 (5 bases). The V end lost 0 bases, the J end lost 7 bases, and 11 bases lay between the germline ends. Germline lookup yields CDR1 SGHNT and CDR2 YYREEE (reference sequence). CDR3 length equals 13 residues. CDR3 protein: CASSLVGAREQYF. DNA of the CDR3: TGTGCCAGCAGCTTGGTAGGGGCCCGGGAGCAGTACTTC.

The gene calls are TRBV5-5 and TRBJ1-1; 7 bases map to TRBD1. CDR1 is SGHKS, CDR2 YYEKEE, per germline (reference sequence). Trimming removed 4 bases from V and 6 bases from J; junction bases left unmatched: 6. The CDR3 spans 13 residues. CDR3 DNA: TGTGCCAGCAGCACGACAGGGTGGGCTGAAGCTTTCTTT. It encodes CASSTTGWAEAFF.

V gene TRBV28 combines with J gene TRBJ2-7, with D possibly TRBD2 on 6 matching bases. CDR1 and CDR2 from the germline V gene are MDHEN and SYDVKM. This CDR3 has 14 residues. V lost 7 bases, J lost 4 bases, and 17 bases lay in between. CDR3 DNA sequence: TGTGCCAGCACTCCACCCGGGGGACGGTACGAGCAGTACTTC. This codes for CASTPPGGRYEQYF.

The V call is TRBV30, the J call TRBJ2-7; D is possibly TRBD1 (5 bases). This CDR3 has 11 amino acids. The germline V gene encodes CDR1 GTSNPN and CDR2 SVGIG (reference sequence). V was trimmed by 8 bases and J by 6 bases, leaving 14 bases between them. The CDR3 DNA reads TGTGCCCTCTCGACAGTTCGCGAGCAGTACTTC. It specifies CALSTVREQYF.

The rearrangement uses TRBV29-1 and TRBJ2-3; 11 bases fit TRBD2. Germline V gene lookup returns CDR1 SQVTM and CDR2 ANQGSEA. The CDR3 loop spans 14 amino acids. The V and J ends lost 4 bases and 4 bases, in that order; junction bases with no gene match: 4. CDR3 in DNA: TGCAGCGTTGGACTAGCGGGAAATGCAGATACGCAGTATTTT. Translated, it gives CSVGLAGNADTQYF.

This clone appeared a single time. This chain connects TRBV7-8 to TRBJ1-1; maybe TRBD1 (5 bases). Trimming shortened V by 4 bases and J by 11 bases, and 23 bases separated the two germline ends. CDR1 SGHVS and CDR2 FQNEAQ come from the germline V gene. The CDR3 is made up of 15 amino acids. The CDR3 reads CASSSRIQSERGAFF. The CDR3 DNA follows: TGTGCCAGCAGCTCAAGGATCCAATCGGAAAGGGGTGCTTTCTTT.